Shown below are 13 T cell receptor beta chains from a single sample sequenced in a study of T cell repertoires in cytomegalovirus infection. TCRdb passed the reads through MiXCR, listing each CDR3 protein once. The sample holds over 300,000 distinct CDR3 sequences, roughly 15% seen once. Sequenced material: PBMCs. The receptor source for this set is a human donor in good health (CMV status not recorded). Some clones in this sample may be carry-over from other donors' samples.

This clonotype showed up just a few times. The chain carries TRBV20-1 and TRBJ1-1; TRBD1 matches 12 bases. This CDR3 region has 14 residues. V lost 6 bases to trimming and J lost 2 bases; unmatched junction nucleotides: 4. Germline V gene data show CDR1 as DFQATT and CDR2 as SNEGSKA (reference sequence). CDR3 in DNA: TGCAGTGCCCCGGGACAGGGGGCCAACACTGAAGCTTTCTTT. Translation gives CSAPGQGANTEAFF.

This clonotype was picked up a small number of times. The chain recombines TRBV12-3 or TRBV12-4 with TRBJ1-1; D is perhaps TRBD1 (6 bases). Deletions cut 4 bases from V and 1 base from J, with 7 bases between. The CDR3 is 13 amino acids. The DNA for the CDR3 is TGTGCCAGCAGTTGGGACACGAACACTGAAGCTTTCTTT. It translates to CASSWDTNTEAFF.

This clonotype was seen many times. CDR3 protein: CASSLEGLAGFTDTQYF. CDR3 bases: TGTGCCAGCAGTTTAGAGGGACTAGCGGGATTCACAGATACGCAGTATTTT. The chain combines TRBV28 with TRBJ2-3; 13 bases map to TRBD2. The V and J ends lost 2 bases and 2 bases, in that order; junction bases with no gene match: 4. CDR3 length equals 17 residues. Per the germline V gene, CDR1 is MDHEN and CDR2 is SYDVKM.

This clonotype was recorded at least ten times. The rearrangement joins TRBV5-5 to TRBJ2-2; maybe TRBD1 (5 bases). CDR3 size: 15 residues. The germline gives CDR1 SGHKS, CDR2 YYEKEE (reference sequence). V was clipped by 0 bases and J by 4 bases, with 10 bases between them. In nucleotides, the CDR3 is TGTGCCAGCAGCTTGGGGAGACAGCTCACCGGGGAGCTGTTTTTT. Translation gives CASSLGRQLTGELFF.

This clonotype has just a few counts. V is TRBV11-2 and J is TRBJ1-4, with 7 bases identical to TRBD1. The CDR3 runs to 15 residues. Looked up from germline, CDR1 is SGHAT and CDR2 is FQNNGV. V lost 8 bases and J lost 7; bases outside the gene matches: 13. The CDR3 spells CASGDSRGPGEKLFF. The CDR3 DNA reads as TGTGCCAGCGGGGACAGCCGGGGACCTGGTGAAAAACTGTTTTTT.

A few counts support this clonotype. The V and J genes are TRBV27 and TRBJ1-2; no definite D call. The germline gives CDR1 MNHEY, CDR2 SMNVEV (reference sequence). The CDR3 covers 13 residues. Trimming stripped 0 bases from V and 4 bases from J, with 6 bases between. The CDR3 sequence is CASSLSRGYGYTF. CDR3 DNA sequence: TGTGCCAGCAGTTTATCGCGCGGCTATGGCTACACCTTC.

This clonotype was observed a handful of times. This chain joins TRBV7-9 and TRBJ2-6, with D possibly TRBD1 on 5 matching bases. Germline loops: CDR1 SEHNR, CDR2 FQNEAQ (reference sequence). CDR3 length: 17 amino acids. V lost 5 bases to trimming and J lost 0 bases, with 14 bases between them. CDR3 bases: TGTGCCAGCAGCCCCATAATAACAGGCTCTGGGGCCAACGTCCTGACTTTC. Translating it yields CASSPIITGSGANVLTF.

This clonotype has a handful of counts. This chain connects TRBV5-8 to TRBJ1-1; D gene ambiguous. Germline CDR1 and CDR2: SGHTS and YDEGEE. The CDR3 length is 16 residues. Trimming took off 0 bases at V and 1 base at J, with 13 bases between the two ends. The CDR3 loop is CASSLDLGGGNTEAFF. The CDR3 bases are TGTGCCAGCAGCTTGGATTTGGGAGGTGGGAACACTGAAGCTTTCTTT.

The chain combines TRBV4-2 with TRBJ1-5, with 7 bases identical to TRBD1. This CDR3 contains 16 residues. Looked up from germline, CDR1 is LGHNA and CDR2 is YNFKEQ. V gave up 0 bases and J gave up 2 bases; unmatched junction bases: 4. CDR3 residues: CASSQEVGQGNQPQHF. The CDR3 DNA follows: TGTGCCAGCAGCCAAGAAGTAGGACAGGGCAATCAGCCCCAGCATTTT.

The chain links TRBV4-1 to TRBJ2-7; no clear D gene. The V gene lost 1 base and the J gene lost 2 bases, with 6 bases spanning the gap. The CDR3 contains 13 residues. The germline V gene has CDR1 MGHRA and CDR2 YSYEKL. The CDR3 loop is CASSQVVAYEQYF. The CDR3, as DNA: TGCGCCAGCAGCCAAGTTGTGGCCTACGAGCAGTACTTC.

This clonotype was observed a few times. The chain joins TRBV20-1 to TRBJ2-5, with 14 bases aligning to TRBD2. This CDR3 has 16 residues. The germline V gene has CDR1 DFQATT and CDR2 SNEGSKA (reference sequence). V shed 3 bases, J shed 5 bases, and the junction held 8 bases outside the gene matches. The CDR3 protein is CSARGLAGALSETQYF. CDR3 nucleotides: TGCAGTGCTAGGGGACTAGCGGGGGCTCTATCGGAGACCCAGTACTTC.

The V call is TRBV5-1, the J call TRBJ1-2; D gene unclear. V lost 2 bases, J lost 8 bases, and 13 bases lay in between. In germline, CDR1 is SGHRS, CDR2 YFSETQ. This CDR3 is 13 amino acids long. This CDR3 reads CASSFPSDIGYTF. The CDR3 DNA follows: TGCGCCAGCAGCTTCCCCAGCGATATCGGCTACACCTTC.

The V gene is TRBV20-1, the J gene TRBJ2-3; unclear D gene. The CDR3 extends over 14 amino acids. Germline V gene data show CDR1 as DFQATT and CDR2 as SNEGSKA (reference sequence). V was pared by 7 bases and J by 2 bases, with 16 bases between. CDR3 sequence reads: CSGRFPGSTDTQYF. The CDR3 bases are TGCAGTGGTAGGTTCCCCGGTTCCACAGATACGCAGTATTTT.